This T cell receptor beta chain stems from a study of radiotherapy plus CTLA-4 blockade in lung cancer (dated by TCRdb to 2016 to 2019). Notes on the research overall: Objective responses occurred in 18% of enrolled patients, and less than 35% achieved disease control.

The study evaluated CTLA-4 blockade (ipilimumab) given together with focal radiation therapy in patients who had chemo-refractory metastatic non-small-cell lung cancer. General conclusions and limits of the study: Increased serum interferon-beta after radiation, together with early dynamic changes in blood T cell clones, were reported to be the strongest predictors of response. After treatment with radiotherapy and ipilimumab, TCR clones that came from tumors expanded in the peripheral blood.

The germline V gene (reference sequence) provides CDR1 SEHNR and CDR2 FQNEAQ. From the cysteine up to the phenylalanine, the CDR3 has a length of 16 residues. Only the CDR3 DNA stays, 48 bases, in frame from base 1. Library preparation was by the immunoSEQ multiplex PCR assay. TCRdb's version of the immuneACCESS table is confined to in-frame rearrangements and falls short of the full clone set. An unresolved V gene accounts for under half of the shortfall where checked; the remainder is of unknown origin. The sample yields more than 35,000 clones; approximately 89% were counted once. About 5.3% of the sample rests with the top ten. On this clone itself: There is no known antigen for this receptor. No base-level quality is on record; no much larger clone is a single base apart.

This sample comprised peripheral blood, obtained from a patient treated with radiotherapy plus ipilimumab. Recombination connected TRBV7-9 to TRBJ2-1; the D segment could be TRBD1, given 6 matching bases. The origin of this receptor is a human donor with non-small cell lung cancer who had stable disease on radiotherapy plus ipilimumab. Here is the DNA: TGTGTTCCGGGACAAGCGAACCGTGATTCCTACAATGAGCAGTTCTTC. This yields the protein CVPGQANRDSYNEQFF.